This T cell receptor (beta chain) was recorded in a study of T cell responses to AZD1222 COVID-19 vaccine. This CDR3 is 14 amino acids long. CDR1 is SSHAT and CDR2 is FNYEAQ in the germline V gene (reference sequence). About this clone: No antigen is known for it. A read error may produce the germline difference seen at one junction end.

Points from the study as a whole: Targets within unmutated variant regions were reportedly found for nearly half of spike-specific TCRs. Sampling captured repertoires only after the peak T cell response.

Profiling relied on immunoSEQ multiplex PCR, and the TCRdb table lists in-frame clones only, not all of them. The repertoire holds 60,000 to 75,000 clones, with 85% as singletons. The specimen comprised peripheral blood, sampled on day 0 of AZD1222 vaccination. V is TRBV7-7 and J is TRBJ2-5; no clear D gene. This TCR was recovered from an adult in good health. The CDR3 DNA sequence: TGTGCTAGCAGCTTAGAACAGCAGCAAGAGACCCAGTACTTC. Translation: CASSLEQQQETQYF.